These 23 T cell receptor beta chains were all obtained from the same sample, sequenced in a study of PD-1 blockade in classical Hodgkin lymphoma. Exposure to brentuximab vedotin varied, and each patient had relapsed following autologous stem cell transplantation. Clones were read by immunoSEQ multiplex PCR, and TCRdb kept only the in-frame ones, dropping some. The sample has over 80,000 clones, roughly 92% seen once. The material sequenced was peripheral blood mononuclear cells (PBMCs), taken at baseline. The receptors were sampled from a human donor with classical Hodgkin lymphoma.

V gene TRBV11-2 combines with J gene TRBJ2-3; 7 bases map to TRBD2. Germline lookup yields CDR1 SGHAT and CDR2 FQNNGV. This CDR3 is built from 17 residues. The V gene end was trimmed by 4 bases and the J gene end by 7 bases; junction bases not matched to a gene: 17. The CDR3 nucleotides read TGTGCCAGCAGCTCCGTCGCTAGCGGTTATACTATCTATACGCAGTATTTT. Translated: CASSSVASGYTIYTQYF.

The chain carries TRBV10-3 and TRBJ2-6; D is tentatively TRBD1 or TRBD2 (5 bases each). Germline-derived CDR1 and CDR2 are ENHRY and SYGVKD. The V and J ends lost 6 bases and 4 bases respectively, with 10 bases between them. The CDR3 runs 14 residues. The DNA for the CDR3 is TGTGCCATCAGCGGGACGGGAGGGGCCAACGTCCTGACTTTC. It yields the protein CAISGTGGANVLTF.

The rearrangement uses TRBV6-6 and TRBJ2-5; D ambiguous. CDR3 size: 12 residues. V lost 2 bases and J lost 5, with 6 bases in between. Looked up from germline, CDR1 is MNHNY and CDR2 is SVGAGI (reference sequence). The CDR3, as DNA: TGTGCCAGCAGTTACCCCCTCGAGACCCAGTACTTC. This gives the protein CASSYPLETQYF.

This rearrangement joins TRBV4-2 to TRBJ2-3; 9 bases map to TRBD2. Germline V gives CDR1 LGHNA, CDR2 YNFKEQ. The trim removed 0 bases at V and 2 bases at J, leaving 9 bases unmatched. The CDR3 has 18 amino acids. In DNA, the CDR3 is TGTGCCAGCAGCCAAGAACTCTTGACTAGCGGATCCACAGATACGCAGTATTTT. Its protein is CASSQELLTSGSTDTQYF.

The chain combines TRBV30 with TRBJ2-2; D may match TRBD1 or TRBD2 (5 bases each). Germline V gene sequence: CDR1 GTSNPN, CDR2 SVGIG (reference sequence). The CDR3 is 14 residues long. V dropped 4 bases and J dropped 4 bases, with 13 bases sitting between them. The CDR3: CAWTGTLGTGELFF. Written as DNA, the CDR3 is TGTGCCTGGACCGGGACCCTGGGCACCGGGGAGCTGTTTTTT.

The V gene is TRBV19, the J gene TRBJ1-2; the D gene is possibly TRBD1 (5 bases). Trimming removed 1 base at V and 9 bases at J, with 15 bases between. CDR1 is LNHDA, CDR2 SQIVND, per germline (reference sequence). CDR3 length: 14 amino acids. The CDR3, as DNA: TGTGCCAGTAGTATAGGGGGGACCCCCTCAAGCTACACCTTC. As protein: CASSIGGTPSSYTF. Together with reference TRBV19 and TRBJ1-2, the CDR3 gives the full variable domain: DGGITQSPKYLFRKEGQNVTLSCEQNLNHDAMYWYRQDPGQGLRLIYYSQIVNDFQKGDIAEGYSVSREKKESFPLTVTSAQKNPTAFYLCASSIGGTPSSYTFGSGTRLTVV.

The chain carries TRBV9 and TRBJ2-1, with a tentative D call TRBD1 (5 bases). The CDR3 totals 13 residues. V lost 5 bases to trimming and J lost 4 bases, with 10 bases between them. Germline V gene sequence: CDR1 SGDLS, CDR2 YYNGEE. The CDR3 bases are TGTGCCAGCAGAGGGGATGGGTACAATGAGCAGTTCTTC. It yields the protein CASRGDGYNEQFF.

This rearrangement joins TRBV29-1 to TRBJ1-3; D is undetermined. Germline V gene sequence: CDR1 SQVTM, CDR2 ANQGSEA. The ends were cut back, 2 bases at V and 0 bases at J, with 5 bases in the middle. This CDR3 spans 13 amino acids. Written as DNA, the CDR3 is TGCAGCGTTGAATGGCCCTCTGGAAACACCATATATTTT. Protein: CSVEWPSGNTIYF.

The chain is built from TRBV2 and TRBJ2-1; D is perhaps TRBD2 (5 bases). The CDR3 has 14 amino acids. Germline loops: CDR1 SNHLY, CDR2 FYNNEI. V shed 7 bases and J shed 5 bases, with 15 bases lying between them. CDR3 sequence reads: CASIYLAADNEQFF. In DNA, the CDR3 is TGTGCCAGCATTTACCTGGCAGCGGACAATGAGCAGTTCTTC.

The chain is built from TRBV5-1 and TRBJ2-7; D gene uncertain. The CDR3 extends over 13 amino acids. Germline V gives CDR1 SGHRS, CDR2 YFSETQ. Trimming pared 4 bases from V and 3 bases from J, leaving 11 bases between. DNA for the CDR3: TGCGCCAGCAGCCTCGATCGAGTCTACGAGCAGTACTTC. It encodes CASSLDRVYEQYF.

The gene calls are TRBV18 and TRBJ1-5, with 8 bases fitting TRBD1. Germline values: CDR1 KGHSH, CDR2 LQKENI. Germline trimming cut 4 bases from V and 0 bases from J; bases unmatched to any gene: 5. The CDR3 totals 16 residues. CDR3 residues: CASSQTTGDSNQPQHF. CDR3 in DNA: TGTGCCAGCTCACAAACGACAGGGGATAGCAATCAGCCCCAGCATTTT.

This chain links TRBV2 with TRBJ2-3; D is uncertain. Germline CDR1 and CDR2: SNHLY and FYNNEI. This CDR3 is 13 amino acids long. The V gene lost 3 bases and the J gene lost 1 base, with 5 bases spanning the gap. For the CDR3, the DNA is TGTGCCAGCAGTGACCACCGCACAGATACGCAGTATTTT. Residues: CASSDHRTDTQYF. Full variable domain (outside the CDR3, taken from reference TRBV2 and TRBJ2-3): EPEVTQTPSHQVTQMGQEVILRCVPISNHLYFYWYRQILGQKVEFLVSFYNNEISEKSEIFDDQFSVERPDGSNFTLKIRSTKLEDSAMYFCASSDHRTDTQYFGPGTRLTVL.

This chain joins TRBV7-8 and TRBJ2-5; the D gene is possibly TRBD2 (5 bases). The germline V gene encodes CDR1 SGHVS and CDR2 FQNEAQ. The CDR3 totals 16 residues. V lost 5 bases and J 4 bases, leaving 20 bases between the germline ends. CDR3 protein: CASSPLSAAWLETQYF. CDR3 sequence (DNA): TGTGCCAGCAGCCCCCTGTCAGCGGCATGGTTAGAGACCCAGTACTTC.

The CDR3 DNA sequence: TGCGCCAGCAGCTTGGATGTAGGAGGCTATCAGCCCCAGCATTTT. Protein: CASSLDVGGYQPQHF. The rearrangement joins TRBV5-1 to TRBJ1-5; D not resolved. The CDR3 extends over 15 amino acids. Germline-derived CDR1 and CDR2 are SGHRS and YFSETQ. Trimming removed 0 bases at V and 5 bases at J, with 12 bases between.

The V call is TRBV5-6, the J call TRBJ2-3; 7 nucleotides align to TRBD1. V gave up 2 bases and J gave up 4 bases; unmatched junction bases: 10. Germline V gene lookup returns CDR1 SGHDT and CDR2 YYEEEE. CDR3 size: 16 residues. This chain's CDR3 is CASSFLVGRGPDTQYF. CDR3 nucleotide sequence: TGTGCCAGCAGCTTCTTAGTTGGAAGGGGGCCAGATACGCAGTATTTT.

The CDR3 loop reads CASSLSRGYYGYTF. CDR3 sequence (DNA): TGTGCCAGCAGCTTGTCCAGGGGGTACTATGGCTACACCTTC. The V gene is TRBV5-4, the J gene TRBJ1-2; 7 nucleotides match TRBD1. Germline loops: CDR1 SGHNT, CDR2 YYREEE (reference sequence). The CDR3 consists of 14 residues. Trimming removed 1 base from V and 3 bases from J; junction bases left unmatched: 3.

The V and J genes are TRBV7-9 and TRBJ2-3; 8 bases match TRBD2. The CDR3 runs 16 residues. V was pared by 4 bases and J by 7 bases, with 13 bases of the junction left unmatched. Germline assignment: CDR1 SEHNR and CDR2 FQNEAQ (reference sequence). This CDR3 reads CASSSGGNGRAHTQYF. As DNA, the CDR3 is TGTGCCAGCAGCTCCGGGGGTAACGGGAGGGCCCATACGCAGTATTTT.

This clone was seen only once. This chain uses TRBV6-5 with TRBJ1-5; the match to TRBD1 covers 8 bases. CDR1 and CDR2 (germline): MNHEY, SVGAGI. The V segment lost 6 bases and the J segment 9 bases; nucleotides outside the gene matches: 13. This CDR3 comprises 15 residues. The CDR3 protein is CASRPTTGAFGPQHF. The DNA for the CDR3 is TGTGCCAGCAGACCGACGACAGGGGCCTTCGGGCCCCAGCATTTT.

The rearrangement links TRBV19 to TRBJ1-1; D is undetermined. The CDR3 has 15 amino acids. The V gene lost 0 bases and the J gene lost 4 bases, with 12 bases spanning the gap. The germline V gene encodes CDR1 LNHDA and CDR2 SQIVND (reference sequence). CDR3 nucleotides: TGTGCCAGTAGTATAGATCTTAATGTGGGCACTGAAGCTTTCTTT. Protein: CASSIDLNVGTEAFF.

This clone was detected only a few times. This rearrangement joins TRBV5-6 to TRBJ2-7; D could derive from TRBD1 or TRBD2 (5 bases each). CDR3 size: 13 residues. Trimming took 0 bases from V and 2 from J, leaving 6 bases between them. The germline CDR1 and CDR2 sequences are SGHDT and YYEEEE. The CDR3 is CASSLAGPYEQYF. CDR3 nucleotides: TGTGCCAGCAGCTTGGCGGGACCCTACGAGCAGTACTTC.

This sequence joins TRBV28 and TRBJ1-2, with unresolved D. The CDR3 has 13 amino acids. CDR1 and CDR2 (germline): MDHEN, SYDVKM. Trimming took 4 bases from V and 5 from J, leaving 11 bases between them. The CDR3 nucleotides read TGTGCCAGCAGTTATGCAGACCGTTATGGCTACACCTTC. Translating gives CASSYADRYGYTF.

The chain joins TRBV14 to TRBJ2-5; tentatively, D is TRBD2 (6 bases). CDR1 SGHDN and CDR2 FVKESK come from the germline V gene. Trimming stripped 3 bases from V and 0 bases from J, with 23 bases between. The CDR3 is 19 amino acids. DNA of the CDR3: TGTGCCAGCAGCCACCACCGCGACTCGTGGGGGGTGTACCAAGAGACCCAGTACTTC. Its protein product is CASSHHRDSWGVYQETQYF.

The rearrangement uses TRBV27 and TRBJ2-3; 7 nucleotides agree with TRBD2. V lost 6 bases and J lost 1; bases outside the gene matches: 19. Germline V lookup: CDR1 MNHEY, CDR2 SMNVEV (reference sequence). The CDR3 extends over 19 amino acids. The CDR3 reads CASSPRALGRGRGTDTQYF. In DNA, the CDR3 is TGTGCCAGCAGCCCTCGGGCGTTAGGGAGGGGACGGGGCACAGATACGCAGTATTTT.